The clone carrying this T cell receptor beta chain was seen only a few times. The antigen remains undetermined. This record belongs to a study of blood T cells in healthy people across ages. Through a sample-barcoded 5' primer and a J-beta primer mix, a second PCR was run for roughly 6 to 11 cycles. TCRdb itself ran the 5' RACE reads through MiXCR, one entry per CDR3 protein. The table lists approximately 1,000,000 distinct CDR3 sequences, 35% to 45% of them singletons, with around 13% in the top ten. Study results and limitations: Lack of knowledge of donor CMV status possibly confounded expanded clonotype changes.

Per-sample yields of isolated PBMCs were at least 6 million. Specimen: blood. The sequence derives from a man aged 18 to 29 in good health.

The CDR3 is CASSPIRTDNYGYTF. The CDR3 nucleotides read TGTGCCAGCAGCCCTATCCGGACGGATAACTATGGCTACACCTTC. The V and J genes are TRBV5-6 and TRBJ1-2; D not resolved. There are 15 residues in the CDR3. Germline loops: CDR1 SGHDT, CDR2 YYEEEE. V was cut by 4 bases and J by 1 base, with 14 bases left in between.